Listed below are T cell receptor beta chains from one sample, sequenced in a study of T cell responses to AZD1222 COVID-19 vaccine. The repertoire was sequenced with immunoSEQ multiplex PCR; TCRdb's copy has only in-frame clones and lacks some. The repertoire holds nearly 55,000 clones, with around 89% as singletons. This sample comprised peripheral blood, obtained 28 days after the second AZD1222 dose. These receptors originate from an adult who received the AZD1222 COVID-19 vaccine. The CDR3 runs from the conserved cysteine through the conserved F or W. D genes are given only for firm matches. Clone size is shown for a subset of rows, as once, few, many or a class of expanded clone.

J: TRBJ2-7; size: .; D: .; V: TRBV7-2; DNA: TGTGCCAGCAGCCCCGGGACACTGAGCGTCTACGAGCAGTACTTC; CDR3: CASSPGTLSVYEQYF
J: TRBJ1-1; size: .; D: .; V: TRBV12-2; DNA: TGTGCAAGTCGCTCCCATACGGGGTCGAGTTCCGTACCTGAAGCTTTCTTT; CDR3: CASRSHTGSSSVPEAFF
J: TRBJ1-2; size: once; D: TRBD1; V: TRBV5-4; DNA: TGTGCCAGTTCCGGGACAGGGGTATGCGGCTACACCTTC; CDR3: CASSGTGVCGYTF
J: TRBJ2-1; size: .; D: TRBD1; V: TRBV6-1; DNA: TGTGCCAGCAGTTTCACGGGACAGGGAAATGAGCAGTTCTTC; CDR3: CASSFTGQGNEQFF
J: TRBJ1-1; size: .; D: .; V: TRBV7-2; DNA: TGTGCCAGCAGCTTATCCAGGGGCACTGAAGCTTTCTTT; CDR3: CASSLSRGTEAFF
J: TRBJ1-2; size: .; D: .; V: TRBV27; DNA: TGTGCCAGCAGCGAGGGGTATGGCTACACCTTC; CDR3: CASSEGYGYTF
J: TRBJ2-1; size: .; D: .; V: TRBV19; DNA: TGTGCCAGTAGTTCTCAGCGTGAGCAGTTCTTC; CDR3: CASSSQREQFF
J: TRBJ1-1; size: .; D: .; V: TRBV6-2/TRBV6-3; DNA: TGTGCCAGCAGCCCTGCGGTCGGGGGAGGGGGTAACACTGAAGCTTTCTTT; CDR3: CASSPAVGGGGNTEAFF
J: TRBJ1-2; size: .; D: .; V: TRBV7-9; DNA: TGTGCCAGCAGCTTAAAGGGGCAGTCGACCAACTATGGCTACACCTTC; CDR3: CASSLKGQSTNYGYTF
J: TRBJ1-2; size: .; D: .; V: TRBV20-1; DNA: TGCAGTGCTCACAGGGAGCATCGCTACACCTTC; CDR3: CSAHREHRYTF
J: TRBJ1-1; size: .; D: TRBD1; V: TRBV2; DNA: TGTGCCAGCAGATTACAGGGGGCGGATAACACTGAAGCTTTCTTT; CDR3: CASRLQGADNTEAFF
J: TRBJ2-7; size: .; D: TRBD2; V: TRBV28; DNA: TGTGCCAGCAGTCTAAGACTAGCGGTCTTGGAATACGAGCAGTACTTC; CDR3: CASSLRLAVLEYEQYF
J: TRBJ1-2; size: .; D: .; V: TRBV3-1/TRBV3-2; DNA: TGTGCCAGCAGCCAACACAGGGATGGTGGCTACACCTTC; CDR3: CASSQHRDGGYTF
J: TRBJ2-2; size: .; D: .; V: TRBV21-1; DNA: TGTGCCAGCAGCAAGGGTACCGGGGAGCTGTTTTTT; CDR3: CASSKGTGELFF
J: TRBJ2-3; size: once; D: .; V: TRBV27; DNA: TGTGCCAGCAGTTCAAACAGGGACGCAGATACGCAGTATTTT; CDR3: CASSSNRDADTQYF
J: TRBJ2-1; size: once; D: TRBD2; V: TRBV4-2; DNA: TGTGCCAGCAAGGGACTAGCGGGGGGATCCTACAATGAGCAGTTCTTC; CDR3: CASKGLAGGSYNEQFF
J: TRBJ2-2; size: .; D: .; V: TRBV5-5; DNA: TGTGCCAGCAGCTTTCCAACCGGGGAGCTGTTTTTT; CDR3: CASSFPTGELFF
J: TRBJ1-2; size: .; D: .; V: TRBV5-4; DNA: TGTGCCAGCAGCTTGCCGCAGGGAGGCTATGGCTACACCTTC; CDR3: CASSLPQGGYGYTF
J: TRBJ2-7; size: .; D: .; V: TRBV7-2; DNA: TGTGCCAGCAGCAACACAGGGCAATTCTCCTACGAGCAGTACTTC; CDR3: CASSNTGQFSYEQYF
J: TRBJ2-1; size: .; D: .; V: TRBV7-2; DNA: TGTGCCAGCAGCTCCGCGGGACTGGGGAACAATGAGCAGTTCTTC; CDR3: CASSSAGLGNNEQFF
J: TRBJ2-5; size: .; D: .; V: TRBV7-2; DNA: TGTGCCAGCAGCTTAGTGACAGGTCAAGAGACCCAGTACTTC; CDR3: CASSLVTGQETQYF
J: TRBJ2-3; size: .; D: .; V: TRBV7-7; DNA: TGTGCCAGCAGCCGGACAGACATTGCCACAGATACGCAGTATTTT; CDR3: CASSRTDIATDTQYF
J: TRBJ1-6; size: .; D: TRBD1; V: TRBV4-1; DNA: TGCGCCAGCAGCCAACCCGGGACAGGGCTTAATTCACCCCTCCACTTT; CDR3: CASSQPGTGLNSPLHF
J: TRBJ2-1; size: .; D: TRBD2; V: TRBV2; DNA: TGTGCCAGCAGGGTATTAGCGGGAGAGGGGAGACCGTTCTTC; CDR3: CASRVLAGEGRPFF
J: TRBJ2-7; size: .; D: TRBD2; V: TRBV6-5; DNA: TGTGCCAGCAGCGTAAATAGCGGGAGGGCCTACGAGCAGTACTTC; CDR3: CASSVNSGRAYEQYF
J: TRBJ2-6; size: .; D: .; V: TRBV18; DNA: TGTGCCAGCTCACCAACGTCCCCGGGAGGGGCCAACGTCCTGACTTTC; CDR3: CASSPTSPGGANVLTF
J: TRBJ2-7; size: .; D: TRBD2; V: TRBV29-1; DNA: TGCAGCGTTGGGGCTAGCGGCTACGAGCAGTACTTC; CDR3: CSVGASGYEQYF
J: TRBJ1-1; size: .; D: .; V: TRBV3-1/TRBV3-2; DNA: TGTGCCAGCAGCCAAGACCTCCGGAGAGTGGAAGCTTTCTTT; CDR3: CASSQDLRRVEAFF
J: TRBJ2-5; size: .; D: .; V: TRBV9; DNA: TGTGCCAGCAGCCCATACGAACCGTCAGAGACCCAGTACTTC; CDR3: CASSPYEPSETQYF
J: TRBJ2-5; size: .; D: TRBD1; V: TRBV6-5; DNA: TGTGCCAGCAGTCGCTCCGGGACAGGGAAAGAGACCCAGTACTTC; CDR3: CASSRSGTGKETQYF
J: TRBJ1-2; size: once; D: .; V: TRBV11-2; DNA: TGTGCCAGCAGCTTGGGACAAGCTAACTATGGCTACACCTTC; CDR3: CASSLGQANYGYTF
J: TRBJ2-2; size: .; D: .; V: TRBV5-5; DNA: TGTGCCAGCAGCTTGGAGATTTGGCGCACCGGGGAGCTGTTTTTT; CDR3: CASSLEIWRTGELFF
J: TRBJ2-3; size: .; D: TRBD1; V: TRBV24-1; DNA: TGTGCCACCAGTGATATACCGGGACAGGGGTTTACAGATACGCAGTATTTT; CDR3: CATSDIPGQGFTDTQYF
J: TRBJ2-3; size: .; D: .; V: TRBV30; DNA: TGTGCCTGGAGTTTGGGGGTGCAGGGCCCAGATACGCAGTATTTT; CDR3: CAWSLGVQGPDTQYF
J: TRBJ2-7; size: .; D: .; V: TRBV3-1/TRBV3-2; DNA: TGTGCCAGCAGCCTGGGTAAAGTTTACGAGCAGTACTTC; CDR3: CASSLGKVYEQYF
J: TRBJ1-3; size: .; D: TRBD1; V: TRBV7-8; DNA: TGTGCCAGCAGCAAAGCTGCGGGGACAGGGCCCTTCTCTGGAAACACCATATATTTT; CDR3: CASSKAAGTGPFSGNTIYF
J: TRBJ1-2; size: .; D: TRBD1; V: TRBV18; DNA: TGTGCCAGCTCACCGGGGACAGGGTTATTCTATGGCTACACCTTC; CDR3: CASSPGTGLFYGYTF
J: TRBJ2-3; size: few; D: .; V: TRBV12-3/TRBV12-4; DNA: TGTGCCAGCAGTTTATCCCCCACAGATACGCAGTATTTT; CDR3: CASSLSPTDTQYF
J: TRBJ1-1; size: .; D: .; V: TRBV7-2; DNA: TGTGCCAGCAGACGCACACAGAACACTGAAGCTTTCTTT; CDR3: CASRRTQNTEAFF
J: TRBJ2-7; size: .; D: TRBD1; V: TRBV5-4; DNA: TGTGCCAGCAGCTTAGGGACAGGTAACTCCTACGAGCAGTACTTC; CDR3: CASSLGTGNSYEQYF
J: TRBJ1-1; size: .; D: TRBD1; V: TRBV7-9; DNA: TGTGCCAGCATAGAAGGGGGGACAGGGTTAATTGAAGCTTTCTTT; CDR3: CASIEGGTGLIEAFF
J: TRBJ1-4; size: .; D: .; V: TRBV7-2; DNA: TGTGCCAGCAGCTCCAGTGGATTAAATGAAAAACTGTTTTTT; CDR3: CASSSSGLNEKLFF
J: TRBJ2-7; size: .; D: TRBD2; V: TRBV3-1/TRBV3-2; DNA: TGTGCCAGCAGCCCCCAAGCGGGAGGTACCCTGTCCGAGCAGTACTTC; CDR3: CASSPQAGGTLSEQYF
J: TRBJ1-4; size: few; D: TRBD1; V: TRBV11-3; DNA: TGTGCCAGCAGCCCCGGGACAGGGGCGCGAAGAGGTGAAAAACTGTTTTTT; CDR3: CASSPGTGARRGEKLFF
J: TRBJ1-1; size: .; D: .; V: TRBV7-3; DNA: TGTGCCAGCAGCTCCGACAGATATACTGAAGCTTTCTTT; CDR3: CASSSDRYTEAFF
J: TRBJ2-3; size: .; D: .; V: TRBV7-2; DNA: TGTGCCAGCAGCCCTCCCGGAAGTTTCGCTAGCACAGATACGCAGTATTTT; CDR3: CASSPPGSFASTDTQYF
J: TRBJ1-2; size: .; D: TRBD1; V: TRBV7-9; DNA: TGTGCCAGCAGCCAAACCGACAGGGTCGGCTATGGCTACACCTTC; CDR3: CASSQTDRVGYGYTF
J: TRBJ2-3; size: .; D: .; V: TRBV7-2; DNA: TGTGCCAGCAGCTTAGTGGGCGGGTCTAGCACAGATACGCAGTATTTT; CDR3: CASSLVGGSSTDTQYF
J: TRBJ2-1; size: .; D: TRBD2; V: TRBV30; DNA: TGTGCCTGGAGTCTCACAGGGACTAGCGGACACCCTCGCTACAATGAGCAGTTCTTC; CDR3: CAWSLTGTSGHPRYNEQFF
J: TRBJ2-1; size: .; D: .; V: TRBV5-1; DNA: TGCGCCAGCAGCTTGGAGGGACTCTCCTACAATGAGCAGTTCTTC; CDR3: CASSLEGLSYNEQFF